These 29 T cell receptor beta chains originate from one sample sequenced in a study of early T cells in non-severe SARS-CoV-2 infection. TCRdb processed the 5' RACE reads anew with MiXCR; each CDR3 protein has one entry. The sample includes fewer than 35,000 distinct CDR3 sequences, around 4.4% of them seen just once. The sequenced material came from whole blood. The receptors were sampled from an adult who was a healthcare worker with PCR-confirmed SARS-CoV-2 infection or an uninfected control (not recorded which).

At least ten counts were recorded for this clonotype. The chain links TRBV27 to TRBJ2-7; maybe TRBD1 (6 bases). The germline V gene encodes CDR1 MNHEY and CDR2 SMNVEV (reference sequence). This CDR3 has 15 amino acids. V was clipped by 7 bases and J by 3 bases, with 19 bases between them. The CDR3 sequence is CASIRDTLKNYEQYF. The CDR3 nucleotides read TGTGCCAGCATCCGGGACACCTTAAAGAACTACGAGCAGTACTTC.

This clonotype was seen at least ten times. The J gene is TRBJ1-4, the V gene TRBV20-1; 9 positions agree with TRBD1. The ends lost 2 bases at V and 7 bases at J; junction bases unmatched: 5. The CDR3 is 14 amino acids. Germline V gene lookup returns CDR1 DFQATT and CDR2 SNEGSKA (reference sequence). CDR3 bases: TGCAGTGCTAGACCGGGACAGGGAAGTGAAAAACTGTTTTTT. It translates to CSARPGQGSEKLFF.

This clonotype has a count of ten or more. The rearrangement joins TRBV7-3 to TRBJ2-2; D ambiguous. The germline V and J ends were trimmed by 3 bases and 5 bases, with 4 bases remaining between them. The CDR3 extends over 12 amino acids. Germline V CDR1 and CDR2: SGHTA, FQGTGA. CDR3 region: CASSLGTGELFF. The CDR3 DNA reads TGTGCCAGCAGCTTGGGGACCGGGGAGCTGTTTTTT.

This clonotype was observed a handful of times. V is TRBV7-6 and J is TRBJ2-7; no reliable D call. The ends were cut back, 1 base at V and 0 bases at J, with 7 bases in the middle. CDR1 is SGHVS and CDR2 is FNYEAQ in the germline V gene. The length of the CDR3 is 14 residues. The CDR3 DNA reads as TGTGCCAGCAGCTTAGGCTGGGACTCCTACGAGCAGTACTTC. As protein: CASSLGWDSYEQYF.

This clonotype came up many times. The V call is TRBV27, the J call TRBJ2-7; D remains unclear. This CDR3 contains 14 residues. The V gene's germline CDR1 is MNHEY and CDR2 SMNVEV (reference sequence). Trimming shortened V by 7 bases and J by 0 bases, and 13 bases separated the two germline ends. CDR3 loop: CASTHGANSYEQYF. The DNA of the CDR3 is TGTGCCAGCACCCATGGCGCGAACTCCTACGAGCAGTACTTC.

In its sample, this clonotype was seen many times. This rearrangement joins TRBV4-1 to TRBJ1-1, with D unclear. Trimming removed 1 base from V and 3 bases from J, with 15 bases in between. The CDR3 is 16 residues long. Looked up from germline, CDR1 is MGHRA and CDR2 is YSYEKL. The DNA of the CDR3 is TGCGCCAGCAGCCAAGTTAATCTAGTTGCGTACACTGAAGCTTTCTTT. It codes for CASSQVNLVAYTEAFF.

This clonotype was counted many times. This chain's CDR3 is CASSETGFSYEQYF. In nucleotides, the CDR3 is TGTGCCAGCAGTGAGACAGGGTTCTCCTACGAGCAGTACTTC. V and J are TRBV2 and TRBJ2-7, with 7 bases that match TRBD1. Germline assignment: CDR1 SNHLY and CDR2 FYNNEI. CDR3 length: 14 amino acids. Trimming cost V 3 bases and J 0 bases; bases outside gene matches: 2.

This clonotype has ten or more counts. The J gene is TRBJ2-1, the V gene TRBV11-3, with a possible D match to TRBD2 (5 bases). The CDR3 runs 15 residues. Germline V CDR1 and CDR2: SGHNT, YENEEA. Between the trimmed V and J ends, which lost 0 bases and 6 bases, there was a span of 12 bases. The chain's CDR3 is CASSLEERVINEQFF. Here the CDR3 DNA reads TGTGCCAGCAGCTTAGAAGAGAGGGTCATCAATGAGCAGTTCTTC.

The table lists this clonotype with many counts. This chain joins TRBV15 and TRBJ1-6; D is undetermined. This CDR3 contains 15 residues. The V gene lost 0 bases and the J gene lost 7 bases, with 10 bases spanning the gap. Germline V CDR1 and CDR2: LNHNV, YYDKDF (reference sequence). The CDR3 here is CATSRDFKSNSPLHF. CDR3 nucleotides: TGTGCCACCAGCAGAGATTTTAAGAGCAATTCACCCCTCCACTTT.

By share of the sample, this clonotype is medium-sized. This chain uses TRBV4-2 with TRBJ1-5, with no clear D. The CDR3 loop spans 16 amino acids. Per germline, CDR1 LGHNA and CDR2 YNFKEQ. The V end lost 0 bases, the J end lost 0 bases, and 9 bases lay between the germline ends. CDR3 sequence (DNA): TGTGCCAGCAGCCAAGAGGGCGGAAATAGCAATCAGCCCCAGCATTTT. It specifies CASSQEGGNSNQPQHF.

This clonotype has a handful of counts. This chain joins TRBV28 and TRBJ2-7; maybe TRBD2 (6 bases). Trimming removed 6 bases at V and 7 bases at J, with 16 bases between. Germline assignment: CDR1 MDHEN and CDR2 SYDVKM. This CDR3 spans 13 amino acids. CDR3 in amino acids: CASSPETRREQYF. CDR3 nucleotide sequence: TGTGCCAGCAGCCCGGAGACTAGAAGGGAGCAGTACTTC. Full variable domain (outside the CDR3, taken from reference TRBV28 and TRBJ2-7): DVKVTQSSRYLVKRTGEKVFLECVQDMDHENMFWYRQDPGLGLRLIYFSYDVKMKEKGDIPEGYSVSREKKERFSLILESASTNQTSMYLCASSPETRREQYFGPGTRLTVT.

This clonotype was counted at least ten times. This chain links TRBV12-3 or TRBV12-4 with TRBJ2-3; D unclear. Trimming removed 3 bases from V and 5 bases from J, with 6 bases in between. The CDR3 contains 12 residues. CDR3 sequence reads: CASSFVGDTQYF. CDR3 DNA: TGTGCCAGCAGTTTTGTGGGAGATACGCAGTATTTT.

In this sample, this clonotype turned up many times. The chain carries TRBV6-2 or TRBV6-3 and TRBJ2-1; TRBD2 matches at 7 bases. The J segment lost 5 bases and the V segment lost 7 bases, leaving 11 bases of the junction unmatched. Germline V CDR1 and CDR2: MNHEY, SVGEGT. The CDR3 length is 15 residues. The CDR3 nucleotides read TGTGCCAGCATGGACGGGGCTAGCGGTCACAATGAGCAGTTCTTC. This encodes CASMDGASGHNEQFF.

This clonotype was counted many times. The chain carries TRBV5-6 and TRBJ2-2; 7 bases match TRBD1. The CDR3 has 16 amino acids. J gave up 4 bases and V 3 bases, and 9 bases lay outside the gene matches. CDR1 is SGHDT and CDR2 is YYEEEE in the germline V gene. The CDR3 reads CASSWTNRGGTGELFF. As DNA, the CDR3 is TGTGCCAGCAGCTGGACCAACAGGGGTGGCACCGGGGAGCTGTTTTTT.

This clonotype was picked up many times. The genes are TRBV7-9 and TRBJ2-1; no firm D call. The CDR3 totals 17 residues. Looked up from germline, CDR1 is SEHNR and CDR2 is FQNEAQ (reference sequence). V was cut by 5 bases and J by 5 bases, with 22 bases left in between. The CDR3 loop reads CASSPTRAGPPNNEQFF. CDR3 coding DNA: TGTGCCAGCAGCCCTACCCGGGCAGGCCCCCCGAACAATGAGCAGTTCTTC.

This clonotype was observed many times. The CDR3 sequence is CASSSAGGAYEQYV. The CDR3 bases are TGCGCCAGCAGCTCGGCCGGGGGAGCCTACGAGCAGTACGTC. This chain joins TRBV5-1 and TRBJ2-7; tentative D call: TRBD2 (6 bases). Per germline, CDR1 SGHRS and CDR2 YFSETQ. V was shortened by 3 bases and J by 2 bases, with 12 bases between the two germline ends. The CDR3 contains 14 residues.

This clonotype was counted ten times or more. The V and J genes are TRBV7-2 and TRBJ2-7, with D perhaps matching TRBD1 (6 bases). Germline CDR1 reads SGHTA; CDR2 reads FQGNSA. V was pared by 5 bases and J by 2 bases, with 16 bases between. The CDR3 consists of 15 residues. CDR3 DNA sequence: TGTGCCAGCAGCGCTGCCTCGACAGGAGCCTACGAGCAGTACTTC. This gives the protein CASSAASTGAYEQYF.

This clonotype was seen repeatedly, ten times or more. The chain links TRBV6-4 to TRBJ1-6; TRBD1 aligns across 8 bases. CDR3 length: 13 amino acids. J gave up 7 bases and V 8 bases, and 4 bases lay outside the gene matches. The germline CDR1 and CDR2 sequences are MRHNA and SNTAGT. The CDR3 sequence is CASRGQENSPLHF. CDR3 bases: TGTGCCAGCCGGGGACAGGAAAATTCACCCCTCCACTTT.

Only a few counts were recorded for this clonotype. The chain employs TRBV2 and TRBJ2-1; 8 bases line up with TRBD1. CDR3 size: 13 residues. CDR1 and CDR2 from the germline V gene are SNHLY and FYNNEI. Trimming at V came to 10 bases and at J to 5 bases, leaving 7 bases not matched to a gene. CDR3 DNA sequence: TGTGCCAAAGGACAGGGATCCCACAATGAGCAGTTCTTC. Translating gives CAKGQGSHNEQFF.

At least ten counts were recorded for this clonotype. This chain uses TRBV27 with TRBJ2-2; D remains unclear. CDR3 length: 16 residues. The V gene's germline CDR1 is MNHEY and CDR2 SMNVEV (reference sequence). Trimming stripped 2 bases from V and 2 bases from J, with 12 bases between. CDR3 in amino acids: CASSLRQTSNTGELFF. Written as DNA, the CDR3 is TGTGCCAGCAGTTTAAGGCAGACAAGTAACACCGGGGAGCTGTTTTTT.

This clonotype was seen more than once but under ten times. The V gene is TRBV3-1, the J gene TRBJ2-7; the D gene is possibly TRBD2 (6 bases). With 6 bases removed from V and 6 bases from J, the gap between germline ends came to 21 bases. This CDR3 spans 15 amino acids. Germline V lookup: CDR1 LGHDT, CDR2 YNNKEL (reference sequence). In DNA form, the CDR3 reads TGTGCCAGCAGTCGTTGGACGGGACTTTCTCTCGAGCAGTACTTC. This gives the protein CASSRWTGLSLEQYF.

At least ten counts were recorded for this clonotype. The chain is built from TRBV4-3 and TRBJ1-2, with D hard to call. Between the trimmed V and J ends, which lost 0 bases and 4 bases, there was a span of 12 bases. The germline V gene encodes CDR1 LGHNA and CDR2 YSLEER. The CDR3 has 15 residues. The chain's CDR3 is CASSQESGTGYGYTF. Here the CDR3 DNA reads TGCGCCAGCAGCCAAGAATCGGGCACCGGCTATGGCTACACCTTC.

This clonotype was seen many times. This rearrangement joins TRBV7-6 to TRBJ2-5; no clear D. The V end lost 2 bases, the J end lost 2 bases, and 6 bases lay between the germline ends. CDR3 length equals 13 residues. Germline CDR1 and CDR2: SGHVS and FNYEAQ. CDR3 sequence (DNA): TGTGCCAGCAGCTTACCGGGTCAAGAGACCCAGTACTTC. Translating it yields CASSLPGQETQYF.

This clonotype was observed at least ten times. The genes are TRBV14 and TRBJ2-3; D is perhaps TRBD1 (5 bases). CDR1 and CDR2 (germline): SGHDN, FVKESK. The CDR3 spans 13 residues. V was pared by 4 bases and J by 5 bases, with 10 bases between. CDR3 nucleotides: TGTGCCAGCAGCCGAGTCACAGGAGATACGCAGTATTTT. It codes for CASSRVTGDTQYF.

This chain links TRBV28 with TRBJ1-2; D is unclear. This CDR3 is built from 13 residues. V was shortened by 3 bases and J by 5 bases, with 10 bases between the two germline ends. Per germline, CDR1 MDHEN and CDR2 SYDVKM. The CDR3 nucleotides read TGTGCCAGCAGTTTGATACTAGCTTATGGCTACACCTTC. It encodes CASSLILAYGYTF.

J is TRBJ2-1 and V is TRBV7-9; 9 bases fit TRBD1. CDR3 size: 14 residues. The ends lost 6 bases at V and 4 bases at J; junction bases unmatched: 4. Per germline, CDR1 SEHNR and CDR2 FQNEAQ (reference sequence). CDR3 in DNA: TGTGCCAGCAGACCCGGGACAGGGTACAATGAGCAGTTCTTC. Protein sequence: CASRPGTGYNEQFF.

In this sample, this clonotype turned up many times. The chain is built from TRBV18 and TRBJ1-2, with D maybe TRBD1 (6 bases). The CDR3 runs 13 residues. Trimming left V 2 bases short and J 8 bases short, with 12 bases between. Germline loops: CDR1 KGHSH, CDR2 LQKENI. CDR3 nucleotides: TGTGCCAGCTCACCATCGGACAGTAGAGGCTACACCTTC. Its translation is CASSPSDSRGYTF.

This clonotype was seen repeatedly, ten times or more. The genes are TRBV28 and TRBJ2-4; D is unresolved. The V gene's germline CDR1 is MDHEN and CDR2 SYDVKM. With 4 bases removed from V and 0 bases from J, the gap between germline ends came to 4 bases. This CDR3 region has 13 residues. CDR3: CASSSIAKNIQYF. In DNA, the CDR3 is TGTGCCAGCAGTTCTATAGCCAAAAACATTCAGTACTTC.

This clonotype was observed many times. V gene TRBV7-6 combines with J gene TRBJ2-6; the match to TRBD1 covers 8 bases. Germline CDR1 is SGHVS and CDR2 is FNYEAQ. CDR3 length: 18 residues. V was pared by 5 bases and J by 0 bases, with 9 bases of the junction left unmatched. The CDR3 nucleotides read TGTGCCAGCAGCCCCTTCTCAGGGGGCATCTCTGGGGCCAACGTCCTGACTTTC. This sequence encodes CASSPFSGGISGANVLTF.